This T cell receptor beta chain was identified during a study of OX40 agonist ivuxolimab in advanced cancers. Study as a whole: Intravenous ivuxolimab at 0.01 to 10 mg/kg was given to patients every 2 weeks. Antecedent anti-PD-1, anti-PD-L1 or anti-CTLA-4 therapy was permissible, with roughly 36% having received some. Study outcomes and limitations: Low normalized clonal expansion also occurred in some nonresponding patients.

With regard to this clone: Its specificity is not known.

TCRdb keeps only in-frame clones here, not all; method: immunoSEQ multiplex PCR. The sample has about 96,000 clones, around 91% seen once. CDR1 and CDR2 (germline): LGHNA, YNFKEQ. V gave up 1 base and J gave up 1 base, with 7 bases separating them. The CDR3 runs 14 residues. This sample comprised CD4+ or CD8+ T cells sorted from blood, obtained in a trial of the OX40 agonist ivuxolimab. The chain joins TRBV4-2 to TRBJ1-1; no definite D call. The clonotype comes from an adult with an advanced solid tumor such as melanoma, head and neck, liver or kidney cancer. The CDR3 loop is CASSQVNKNTEAFF. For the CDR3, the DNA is TGTGCCAGCAGCCAAGTTAACAAGAACACTGAAGCTTTCTTT.